A single sample gave rise to the 27 T cell receptor beta chains below, sequenced in a study of PD-1 blockade in classical Hodgkin lymphoma. Using immunoSEQ multiplex PCR, the repertoire was profiled, and TCRdb retains in-frame clones only, with some absent. This sample carries 7,300 or so clones, around 79% of them seen once, and the ten largest clones take around 35%. The time point denotes: cycle 4 day 1 (C4D1), after 6 weeks of nivolumab. All the patients suffered relapse after autologous stem cell transplantation, and brentuximab vedotin exposure differed. Thawed PBMCs were the source of CD8+ T cells, obtained through magnetic negative selection. The material was CD8+ T cells from blood, obtained before the fourth cycle of nivolumab. Receptors originate from a human donor with classical Hodgkin lymphoma.

The V and J genes are TRBV4-3 and TRBJ2-2, with 9 bases that match TRBD1. V lost 4 bases to trimming and J lost 5 bases; unmatched junction nucleotides: 14. The CDR3 loop spans 18 amino acids. Germline V gives CDR1 LGHNA, CDR2 YSLEER. CDR3 sequence (DNA): TGCGCCAGCAGCCCCGGACAGGGGAAAGGTCTTATTACCGGGGAGCTGTTTTTT. Its protein is CASSPGQGKGLITGELFF.

This chain uses TRBV7-8 with TRBJ1-1; unclear D gene. V gave up 5 bases and J gave up 8 bases, with 12 bases separating them. CDR1 and CDR2 from the germline V gene are SGHVS and FQNEAQ. CDR3 size: 12 residues. CDR3 sequence (DNA): TGTGCCAGCAGCGCTGGATATTCGGAAGCTTTCTTT. It is translated as CASSAGYSEAFF.

V gene TRBV6-5 combines with J gene TRBJ2-1; perhaps TRBD1 as D (5 bases). CDR1 is MNHEY and CDR2 is SVGAGI in the germline V gene. Trimming cost V 2 bases and J 5 bases, with 10 bases left between them. The CDR3 length is 14 residues. The CDR3, as DNA: TGTGCCAGCAGTTACGGATCGGACAACAATGAGCAGTTCTTC. It translates to CASSYGSDNNEQFF.

The chain carries TRBV7-2 and TRBJ2-2; D remains ambiguous. Germline assignment: CDR1 SGHTA and CDR2 FQGNSA. The length of the CDR3 is 17 residues. V lost 5 bases and J 1 base, leaving 17 bases between the germline ends. CDR3 in amino acids: CASSVRHSLKNTGELFF. CDR3 sequence (DNA): TGTGCCAGCAGCGTACGACACTCACTCAAGAACACCGGGGAGCTGTTTTTT.

The chain employs TRBV9 and TRBJ1-2, with D possibly matching TRBD1 (6 bases). The CDR3 is 15 residues long. Trimming left V 3 bases short and J 4 bases short, with 16 bases between. Germline V gene sequence: CDR1 SGDLS, CDR2 YYNGEE. The CDR3 is CASSGWGKGVYGYTF. The CDR3 region has the DNA TGTGCCAGCAGCGGGTGGGGGAAGGGGGTCTATGGCTACACCTTC.

This clone was picked up a small number of times. The chain combines TRBV7-3 with TRBJ2-1; 10 nucleotides match TRBD2. From germline, CDR1 is SGHTA and CDR2 FQGTGA. This CDR3 is built from 17 residues. The ends lost 2 bases at V and 4 bases at J; junction bases unmatched: 8. In nucleotides, the CDR3 is TGTGCCAGCAGCTTAGTGGTTAGCGGGGGGCCTTACAATGAGCAGTTCTTC. Residues: CASSLVVSGGPYNEQFF.

The chain employs TRBV12-5 and TRBJ1-5, with 7 bases lining up with TRBD1. V lost 0 bases to trimming and J lost 4 bases; unmatched junction nucleotides: 12. The length of the CDR3 is 18 residues. Germline V lookup: CDR1 LGHNT, CDR2 FRNRAP. In DNA, the CDR3 is TGTGCTAGTGGTTTGGTACTGGGCCGGCAGGGGGGGAATCAGCCCCAGCATTTT. This translates into CASGLVLGRQGGNQPQHF.

The rearrangement uses TRBV20-1 and TRBJ2-1; D gene ambiguous. The CDR3 totals 11 residues. Trimming cost V 0 bases and J 4 bases, with 1 base left between them. Germline V gene lookup returns CDR1 DFQATT and CDR2 SNEGSKA (reference sequence). CDR3 loop: CSAREYNEQFF. In DNA form, the CDR3 reads TGCAGTGCTAGAGAGTACAATGAGCAGTTCTTC.

The V call is TRBV7-9, the J call TRBJ2-2; tentative D call: TRBD2 (6 bases). Germline V gene data show CDR1 as SEHNR and CDR2 as FQNEAQ (reference sequence). Trimming took 7 bases from V and 5 from J, leaving 14 bases between them. The CDR3 is 14 residues long. The CDR3 nucleotides are TGTGCCAGCACCCTAGGAGGGAGAACCGGGGAGCTGTTTTTT. This gives the protein CASTLGGRTGELFF.

The chain carries TRBV19 and TRBJ2-6; D is undetermined. The V and J ends lost 6 bases and 0 bases respectively, with 3 bases between them. CDR1 LNHDA and CDR2 SQIVND come from the germline V gene (reference sequence). This CDR3 has 13 residues. This chain's CDR3 is CASRISGANVLTF. Here the CDR3 DNA reads TGTGCCAGTAGGATCTCTGGGGCCAACGTCCTGACTTTC.

The chain carries TRBV11-2 and TRBJ1-1; tentative D call: TRBD1 (5 bases). The length of the CDR3 is 18 residues. V was clipped by 4 bases and J by 0 bases, with 21 bases between them. Germline assignment: CDR1 SGHAT and CDR2 FQNNGV. This CDR3 reads CASSSFGSQGSMNTEAFF. CDR3 bases: TGTGCCAGCAGCTCGTTTGGGAGCCAGGGTAGTATGAACACTGAAGCTTTCTTT.

The J gene is TRBJ2-5, the V gene TRBV28; D call uncertain. In germline, CDR1 is MDHEN, CDR2 SYDVKM. V was pared by 3 bases and J by 2 bases, with 13 bases between. This CDR3 contains 15 residues. DNA for the CDR3: TGTGCCAGCAGTTTCGGCCGGGTCACTCAAGAGACCCAGTACTTC. It yields the protein CASSFGRVTQETQYF.

The V and J genes are TRBV5-4 and TRBJ2-3; D is unresolved. The CDR3 is made up of 12 amino acids. Germline V gene data show CDR1 as SGHNT and CDR2 as YYREEE (reference sequence). V was cut by 0 bases and J by 4 bases, with 3 bases left in between. As DNA, the CDR3 is TGTGCCAGCAGCTTGGTGGCAGATACGCAGTATTTT. It yields the protein CASSLVADTQYF. Filled out from reference TRBV5-4 and TRBJ2-3, the complete variable domain reads ETGVTQSPTHLIKTRGQQVTLRCSSQSGHNTVSWYQQALGQGPQFIFQYYREEENGRGNFPPRFSGLQFPNYSSELNVNALELDDSALYLCASSLVADTQYFGPGTRLTVL.

The sample holds a few counts of this clone. The V gene is TRBV7-9, the J gene TRBJ2-5; D gene unclear. CDR1 and CDR2 (germline): SEHNR, FQNEAQ (reference sequence). The CDR3 contains 12 residues. V was trimmed by 2 bases and J by 5 bases, leaving 6 bases between them. This CDR3 is CASSLPMETQYF. The CDR3 DNA sequence: TGTGCCAGCAGCTTACCCATGGAGACCCAGTACTTC.

The chain uses TRBV7-6 and TRBJ1-6; a possible D gene is TRBD1 (6 bases). This CDR3 is built from 16 residues. V was cut by 5 bases and J by 0 bases, with 11 bases left in between. CDR1 and CDR2 (germline): SGHVS, FNYEAQ. The CDR3 region has the DNA TGTGCCAGCAGCCGCATGGACAGCTCCTATAATTCACCCCTCCACTTT. Its protein is CASSRMDSSYNSPLHF.

Only one count was recorded for this clone. This chain uses TRBV7-6 with TRBJ1-6, with 7 nucleotides matching TRBD1. J was trimmed by 8 bases and V by 0 bases; bases with no gene match: 10. The CDR3 sequence is 17 residues long. CDR1 and CDR2 from the germline V gene are SGHVS and FNYEAQ. The CDR3 DNA reads as TGTGCCAGCAGCTTAGCGCCGGCAGGGGGAGGGGATTCACCCCTCCACTTT. Its translation is CASSLAPAGGGDSPLHF.

The chain employs TRBV29-1 and TRBJ1-1; D is ambiguous. The CDR3 is 12 residues long. Germline assignment: CDR1 SQVTM and CDR2 ANQGSEA. V dropped 4 bases and J dropped 4 bases, with 10 bases sitting between them. CDR3 amino acids: CSVVGERTEAFF. Written as DNA, the CDR3 is TGCAGCGTTGTGGGTGAGCGCACTGAAGCTTTCTTT.

V usage is TRBV7-8 and J usage is TRBJ1-4; D is unclear. Between the trimmed V and J ends, which lost 0 bases and 8 bases, there was a span of 16 bases. CDR3 length: 16 residues. CDR1 is SGHVS, CDR2 FQNEAQ, per germline. CDR3 in amino acids: CASSLAPERVREKLFF. CDR3 DNA: TGTGCCAGCAGCTTAGCTCCCGAGAGGGTTCGGGAAAAACTGTTTTTT.

The chain uses TRBV7-8 and TRBJ2-1, with D hard to call. In germline, CDR1 is SGHVS, CDR2 FQNEAQ. This CDR3 comprises 12 residues. Deletions cut 1 base from V and 10 bases from J, with 8 bases between. CDR3 in amino acids: CASSLDLGEQFF. In DNA form, the CDR3 reads TGTGCCAGCAGCTTAGATTTGGGGGAGCAGTTCTTC.

The rearrangement joins TRBV7-6 to TRBJ1-1, with D perhaps matching TRBD1 (5 bases). There are 14 residues in the CDR3. The V end was cut by 1 base, the J end by 8 bases, with 14 bases between. Germline CDR1 SGHVS, CDR2 FNYEAQ. CDR3 nucleotides: TGTGCCAGCAGCTTAGAAAGAGAAGGGGCCGAAGCTTTCTTT. Protein sequence: CASSLEREGAEAFF. Full variable domain (rest looked up from reference TRBV7-6 and TRBJ1-1): GAGVSQSPRYKVTKRGQDVALRCDPISGHVSLYWYRQALGQGPEFLTYFNYEAQQDKSGLPNDRFSAERPEGSISTLTIQRTEQRDSAMYRCASSLEREGAEAFFGQGTRLTVV.

The V and J genes are TRBV5-3 and TRBJ2-1; D is undetermined. TRBV5-3 is classed as an ORF, of uncertain function. V was clipped by 4 bases and J by 10 bases, with 18 bases between them. The CDR3 runs 14 residues. The CDR3 region has the DNA TGTGCCAGAAGCCTAGGCCGGTGGGTAGAAGAGCAGTTCTTC. It codes for CARSLGRWVEEQFF.

The rearrangement uses TRBV6-4 and TRBJ2-3; D ambiguous. Trimming took off 3 bases at V and 5 bases at J, with 21 bases between the two ends. The CDR3 is 17 residues long. Germline loops: CDR1 MRHNA, CDR2 SNTAGT. CDR3 protein: CASSEWPTPRPIDTQYF. The CDR3 DNA is TGTGCCAGCAGTGAATGGCCTACGCCAAGGCCCATAGATACGCAGTATTTT.

This clone was picked up a small number of times. CDR3 nucleotides: TGTGCCAGCAGTTTCTCGTTCGGGGCAGGGGGTCCCTACGAGCAGTACTTC. This encodes CASSFSFGAGGPYEQYF. This sequence joins TRBV27 and TRBJ2-7; 7 bases map to TRBD1. CDR1 is MNHEY, CDR2 SMNVEV, per germline (reference sequence). V dropped 3 bases and J dropped 2; count of bases not matched to a gene: 13. CDR3 length: 17 amino acids.

This chain joins TRBV4-3 and TRBJ2-7; D is uncertain. CDR3 size: 14 residues. The germline CDR1 and CDR2 sequences are LGHNA and YSLEER. Trimming took 0 bases from V and 3 from J, leaving 9 bases between them. The CDR3 DNA sequence: TGCGCCAGCAGCCAAGACTCGATCAGCTACGAGCAGTACTTC. Translating gives CASSQDSISYEQYF.

This chain connects TRBV9 to TRBJ2-1; tentatively, D is TRBD1 or TRBD2 (5 bases each). Deletions cut 4 bases from V and 6 bases from J, with 14 bases between. Germline V gene lookup returns CDR1 SGDLS and CDR2 YYNGEE. This CDR3 spans 14 amino acids. For the CDR3, the DNA is TGTGCCAGCAGCCCCCGGGACGGGCCCAATGAGCAGTTCTTC. Residues: CASSPRDGPNEQFF.

This clone has a handful of counts. The chain uses TRBV5-1 and TRBJ1-2, with TRBD1 matching 10 bases. V lost 4 bases and J lost 4; bases outside the gene matches: 4. Germline V gene lookup returns CDR1 SGHRS and CDR2 YFSETQ. The CDR3 loop spans 14 amino acids. CDR3 bases: TGCGCCAGCAGCGGACAGGGGGTTGTCTATGGCTACACCTTC. Translated, it gives CASSGQGVVYGYTF. Full variable domain (outside the CDR3, taken from reference TRBV5-1 and TRBJ1-2): KAGVTQTPRYLIKTRGQQVTLSCSPISGHRSVSWYQQTPGQGLQFLFEYFSETQRNKGNFPGRFSGRQFSNSRSEMNVSTLELGDSALYLCASSGQGVVYGYTFGSGTRLTVV.

CDR3 in DNA: TGTGCCGATAGCGTACTCGGGCACACAGATACGCAGTATTTT. Translating it yields CADSVLGHTDTQYF. V gene TRBV30 combines with J gene TRBJ2-3; tentatively, D is TRBD2 (5 bases). Trimming removed 8 bases from V and 2 bases from J, with 17 bases in between. The CDR3 has 14 amino acids. CDR1 GTSNPN and CDR2 SVGIG come from the germline V gene (reference sequence).